Following are 17 T cell receptor beta chains from one sample sequenced in a study of T cells after yellow fever vaccination. One entry per CDR3 protein, called by TCRdb with MiXCR from the 5' RACE reads. The sample shows over 250,000 distinct CDR3 sequences, around 4.9% of them seen only once. The sequencing here drew on CD4+ T cells sorted from PBMCs, taken on the day of the yellow fever booster vaccination. Every receptor here comes from a man aged 18-30 years who received the YFV17D yellow fever vaccine.

This clonotype was detected a few times. For the CDR3, the DNA is TGTGCCAGCACCCCGTCCGGGGGGGTGCTTACGCAGTATTTT. Translating gives CASTPSGGVLTQYF. The chain employs TRBV25-1 and TRBJ2-3; TRBD2 agrees at 8 bases. V shed 7 bases and J 8 bases; nucleotides not matched to a gene: 11. Germline V gives CDR1 MGHDK, CDR2 SYGVNS. The CDR3 is 14 residues long.

This chain uses TRBV12-3 or TRBV12-4 with TRBJ2-6, with D tentatively TRBD1 or TRBD2 (5 bases each). V was clipped by 3 bases and J by 1 base, with 16 bases between them. This CDR3 spans 18 amino acids. The CDR3 sequence: CASSFGPRGSSGANVLTF. The CDR3 nucleotides read TGTGCCAGCAGTTTTGGACCGAGGGGATCATCTGGGGCCAACGTCCTGACTTTC.

This clonotype was seen at least ten times. This chain connects TRBV6-2 or TRBV6-3 to TRBJ1-5, with 8 bases identical to TRBD1. Trimming cost V 7 bases and J 5 bases; bases outside gene matches: 7. Germline V gene data show CDR1 as MNHEY and CDR2 as SVGEGT. This CDR3 has 14 residues. The CDR3 spells CASTWAGGDQPQHF. In DNA form, the CDR3 reads TGTGCCAGCACCTGGGCAGGGGGCGATCAGCCCCAGCATTTT.

This clonotype was found a few times. The chain recombines TRBV20-1 with TRBJ2-3, with 8 bases matching TRBD2. V shed 6 bases and J 2 bases; nucleotides not matched to a gene: 7. The CDR3 has 14 amino acids. Germline V gene lookup returns CDR1 DFQATT and CDR2 SNEGSKA (reference sequence). This CDR3 reads CSAPLAGVTDTQYF. The CDR3 coding sequence is TGCAGTGCACCCCTAGCGGGTGTCACAGATACGCAGTATTTT.

The J gene is TRBJ2-3, the V gene TRBV19; 8 nucleotides line up with TRBD2. The CDR3 spans 15 residues. Germline values: CDR1 LNHDA, CDR2 SQIVND (reference sequence). The V gene end was trimmed by 8 bases and the J gene end by 3 bases; junction bases not matched to a gene: 10. In DNA form, the CDR3 reads TGTGCCAGTGACATCTCGGGGGGGCCGACAGATACGCAGTATTTT. Translating it yields CASDISGGPTDTQYF.

The J gene is TRBJ2-6, the V gene TRBV7-3; D call uncertain. This CDR3 spans 15 amino acids. The V gene's germline CDR1 is SGHTA and CDR2 FQGTGA. V was trimmed by 6 bases and J by 4 bases, leaving 13 bases between them. CDR3 DNA sequence: TGTGCCAGCAGGGACGGTACTGCGGGGGCCAACGTCCTGACTTTC. Translating gives CASRDGTAGANVLTF. The full variable domain, in which reference TRBV7-3 and TRBJ2-6 provide the parts outside the CDR3, is GAGVSQTPSNKVTEKGKYVELRCDPISGHTALYWYRQSLGQGPEFLIYFQGTGAADDSGLPNDRFFAVRPEGSVSTLKIQRTERGDSAVYLCASRDGTAGANVLTFGAGSRLTVL.

Ten or more counts support this clonotype. V gene TRBV11-2 combines with J gene TRBJ2-7; maybe TRBD1 (5 bases). CDR1 and CDR2 (germline): SGHAT, FQNNGV. Between the trimmed V and J ends, which lost 6 bases and 1 base, there was a span of 10 bases. The length of the CDR3 is 13 residues. For the CDR3, the DNA is TGTGCCAGCAGAACGCAGGGATCCTACGAGCAGTACGTC. Protein product: CASRTQGSYEQYV.

In its sample, this clonotype was seen many times. The chain combines TRBV27 with TRBJ2-2; 8 bases line up with TRBD1. CDR1 MNHEY and CDR2 SMNVEV come from the germline V gene (reference sequence). The CDR3 consists of 16 residues. Trimming cost V 1 base and J 1 base; bases outside gene matches: 2. For the CDR3, the DNA is TGTGCCAGCAGTTTATTTGGACAGGGGAACACCGGGGAGCTGTTTTTT. It yields the protein CASSLFGQGNTGELFF.

This clonotype came up a few times. The chain is built from TRBV6-2 or TRBV6-3 and TRBJ2-2, with a tentative D call TRBD2 (5 bases). Looked up from germline, CDR1 is MNHEY and CDR2 is SVGEGT. This CDR3 has 14 residues. The V and J ends lost 4 bases and 2 bases respectively, with 8 bases between them. CDR3 sequence: CASSWTVNTGELFF. The CDR3 DNA follows: TGTGCCAGCAGTTGGACTGTCAACACCGGGGAGCTGTTTTTT.

The rearrangement links TRBV6-5 to TRBJ1-2; D might be TRBD1 (6 bases). V dropped 5 bases and J dropped 5 bases, with 18 bases sitting between them. Germline-derived CDR1 and CDR2 are MNHEY and SVGAGI. The length of the CDR3 is 15 residues. The CDR3 is CASSAYSQGGYGYTF. In DNA, the CDR3 is TGTGCCAGCAGTGCGTACTCCCAAGGGGGGTATGGCTACACCTTC.

Worth noting for this clonotype: One end of the junction is discordant with germline, which a read error may explain. The chain joins TRBV6-2 or TRBV6-3 to TRBJ2-1; 8 bases map to TRBD1. The germline gives CDR1 MNHEY, CDR2 SVGEGT. This CDR3 has 13 residues. CDR3 sequence: CASSFPGQGLSHF. DNA of the CDR3: TGTGCCAGCAGTTTCCCCGGACAGGGCCTCTCTCACTTC.

This chain uses TRBV7-9 with TRBJ1-1; weak D call: TRBD1 (5 bases). Germline V gene sequence: CDR1 SEHNR, CDR2 FQNEAQ (reference sequence). The CDR3 spans 14 residues. Between the trimmed V and J ends, which lost 0 bases and 5 bases, there was a span of 10 bases. CDR3 in DNA: TGTGCCAGCAGCTTAGCGCGGGGGGTTACTGAAGCTTTCTTT. Protein: CASSLARGVTEAFF.

The chain uses TRBV19 and TRBJ1-5; a possible D gene is TRBD1 (5 bases). CDR1 and CDR2 (germline): LNHDA, SQIVND (reference sequence). The CDR3 has 13 amino acids. Deletions cut 3 bases from V and 2 bases from J, with 5 bases between. The CDR3: CASSIRGNQPQHF. The DNA for the CDR3 is TGTGCCAGTAGTATCAGGGGCAATCAGCCCCAGCATTTT.

V and J are TRBV18 and TRBJ2-1, with D possibly being TRBD1 (5 bases). Trimming left V 6 bases short and J 9 bases short, with 15 bases between. The germline CDR1 and CDR2 sequences are KGHSH and LQKENI. CDR3 size: 13 residues. The CDR3 DNA is TGTGCCAGCTCTCCCCCAGGGCTCGGTGAGCAGTTCTTC. This codes for CASSPPGLGEQFF.

The V call is TRBV4-1, the J call TRBJ1-2, with 7 bases matching TRBD1. This CDR3 is built from 13 residues. CDR1 is MGHRA, CDR2 YSYEKL, per germline. Germline trimming cut 4 bases from V and 8 bases from J; bases unmatched to any gene: 7. The CDR3 DNA reads as TGCGCCAGCAGCCTAGACAGGGCCATGGGCTACACCTTC. It translates to CASSLDRAMGYTF.

The CDR3 DNA reads TGTGCCAGCAGTTACGTCAGGGCCCCCTATGGCTACACCTTC. Its protein is CASSYVRAPYGYTF. The chain links TRBV6-2 or TRBV6-3 to TRBJ1-2; maybe TRBD1 (5 bases). The CDR3 loop spans 14 amino acids. Germline loops: CDR1 MNHEY, CDR2 SVGEGT. The ends were cut back, 2 bases at V and 4 bases at J, with 11 bases in the middle.

Ten or more counts support this clonotype. The chain carries TRBV7-2 and TRBJ2-4; 8 positions agree with TRBD1. Per the germline V gene, CDR1 is SGHTA and CDR2 is FQGNSA. This CDR3 has 16 amino acids. The V segment lost 2 bases and the J segment 2 bases; nucleotides outside the gene matches: 5. The CDR3 is CASSLTRTGTKNIQYF. CDR3 DNA: TGTGCCAGCAGCTTAACTAGGACAGGGACCAAAAACATTCAGTACTTC.